One sample yielded the 21 T cell receptor beta chains listed below, sequenced in a study of PD-1 blockade in classical Hodgkin lymphoma. Clones were read by immunoSEQ multiplex PCR, and TCRdb kept only the in-frame ones, dropping some. The profile covers some 39,000 clones, with 78% appearing a single time and 30% to 45% taken by the ten largest. The time point was: cycle 4 day 1 (C4D1), after around six weeks of nivolumab. No patient escaped relapse after autologous stem cell transplantation, and brentuximab vedotin exposure varied. The sample consisted of peripheral blood mononuclear cells (PBMCs), taken before the fourth cycle of nivolumab. The receptor source for this set is a human donor with classical Hodgkin lymphoma.

The rearrangement uses TRBV12-2 and TRBJ1-3. TRBV12-2 is described as a pseudogene. This CDR3 spans 11 amino acids. CDR3 region: CASPEGNTIYF. Here the CDR3 DNA reads TGTGCAAGTCCCGAGGGAAACACCATATATTTT.

In its sample, this clone was seen a few times. This rearrangement joins TRBV6-6 to TRBJ1-6; TRBD1 matches at 7 bases. Trimming cost V 7 bases and J 1 base; bases outside gene matches: 7. Germline loops: CDR1 MNHNY, CDR2 SVGAGI (reference sequence). The CDR3 runs to 16 residues. The CDR3 DNA reads TGTGCCAGCAACCAAAGACAGGGTTCCTATAATTCACCCCTCCACTTT. It yields the protein CASNQRQGSYNSPLHF.

In nucleotides, the CDR3 is TGTGCCAGCATGGGCGGGGCCTCCTACAATGAGCAGTTCTTC. Its translation: CASMGGASYNEQFF. The chain carries TRBV2 and TRBJ2-1; tentative D call: TRBD2 (6 bases). The CDR3 runs to 14 residues. V gave up 7 bases and J gave up 0 bases, with 10 bases separating them. From germline, CDR1 is SNHLY and CDR2 FYNNEI.

The chain employs TRBV21-1 and TRBJ2-7; the table names TRBD1, a call not compared with the DNA. TRBV21-1 counts as a pseudogene. The CDR3 runs 16 residues. CDR3 protein: CASSKAPGQGAHEQYF. DNA for the CDR3: TGTGCCAGCAGCAAAGCACCAGGACAGGGGGCCCACGAGCAGTACTTC.

The genes are TRBV7-2 and TRBJ2-3, with D hard to call. Per germline, CDR1 SGHTA and CDR2 FQGNSA. CDR3 length: 11 amino acids. Deletions cut 8 bases from V and 4 bases from J, with 7 bases between. For the CDR3, the DNA is TGTGCCAGCGCCTGGTCAGATACGCAGTATTTT. The encoded protein is CASAWSDTQYF.

The chain employs TRBV9 and TRBJ1-2, with 12 bases that match TRBD1. Germline CDR1 SGDLS, CDR2 YYNGEE. This CDR3 region has 16 residues. The V segment lost 2 bases and the J segment 7 bases; nucleotides outside the gene matches: 9. DNA for the CDR3: TGTGCCAGCAGCGTTGACCCGGGACAGGGGGCTTCTGGCTACACCTTC. Protein sequence: CASSVDPGQGASGYTF.

V usage is TRBV9 and J usage is TRBJ1-5; 9 positions agree with TRBD1. Germline-derived CDR1 and CDR2 are SGDLS and YYNGEE. V was clipped by 4 bases and J by 4 bases; unmatched bases: 12. This CDR3 is 17 amino acids long. The CDR3 region is CASSSGTGINSNQPQHF. The DNA for the CDR3 is TGTGCCAGCAGCTCCGGGACAGGGATTAATAGTAATCAGCCCCAGCATTTT. Complete variable domain (other parts from reference TRBV9 and TRBJ1-5): DSGVTQTPKHLITATGQRVTLRCSPRSGDLSVYWYQQSLDQGLQFLIQYYNGEERAKGNILERFSAQQFPDLHSELNLSSLELGDSALYFCASSSGTGINSNQPQHFGDGTRLSIL.

In its sample, this clone was seen once. The chain carries TRBV19 and TRBJ1-5, with D unresolved. The CDR3 extends over 14 amino acids. Germline V gives CDR1 LNHDA, CDR2 SQIVND (reference sequence). V was pared by 2 bases and J by 4 bases, with 9 bases between. For the CDR3, the DNA is TGTGCCAGTAGTATAAAACAGCGAAATCAGCCCCAGCATTTT. Residues: CASSIKQRNQPQHF.

The chain has TRBV15 and TRBJ2-2; 12 bases align to TRBD1. The CDR3 covers 14 residues. The V segment lost 5 bases and the J segment 6 bases; nucleotides outside the gene matches: 1. CDR1 is LNHNV and CDR2 is YYDKDF in the germline V gene (reference sequence). The CDR3 coding sequence is TGTGCCACCAGCCGGGACAGGGGGCCCGGGGAGCTGTTTTTT. Translating it yields CATSRDRGPGELFF.

Concerning this clone: At one end the junction does not follow the germline gene, possibly because of a read error. The genes are TRBV7-7 and TRBJ2-5, with D unresolved. The CDR3 spans 15 residues. Germline V gene data show CDR1 as SSHAT and CDR2 as FNYEAQ (reference sequence). The CDR3: CASSRGLDGRETQYF. The CDR3 nucleotides are TGTGCTAGCAGCCGAGGATTGGACGGAAGAGAGACCCAGTACTTC.

This clone was detected only once. The V and J genes are TRBV9 and TRBJ2-7; tentatively, D is TRBD2 (6 bases). Germline loops: CDR1 SGDLS, CDR2 YYNGEE. The CDR3 contains 14 residues. V dropped 0 bases and J dropped 7 bases, with 14 bases sitting between them. CDR3: CASSVGGDQWEQYF. The CDR3 DNA is TGTGCCAGCAGCGTAGGGGGGGACCAGTGGGAGCAGTACTTC.

V usage is TRBV30 and J usage is TRBJ2-7, with D perhaps TRBD1 (5 bases). V was shortened by 4 bases and J by 0 bases, with 10 bases between the two germline ends. The CDR3 is 13 residues long. Germline lookup yields CDR1 GTSNPN and CDR2 SVGIG (reference sequence). The CDR3 reads CAWNQGSSYEQYF. Here the CDR3 DNA reads TGTGCCTGGAACCAGGGCAGCTCCTACGAGCAGTACTTC.

The rearrangement joins TRBV2 to TRBJ2-3, with D possibly being TRBD1 (5 bases). Between the trimmed V and J ends, which lost 2 bases and 2 bases, there was a span of 8 bases. This CDR3 is 14 amino acids long. From germline, CDR1 is SNHLY and CDR2 FYNNEI. The CDR3 loop reads CASSELDNTDTQYF. CDR3 bases: TGTGCCAGCAGTGAACTGGACAACACAGATACGCAGTATTTT.

The chain combines TRBV6-5 with TRBJ1-3; D unclear. Germline CDR1 MNHEY, CDR2 SVGAGI. CDR3 length equals 14 residues. V was trimmed by 6 bases and J by 4 bases, leaving 13 bases between them. The CDR3 loop is CASSLIGGGNTIYF. The CDR3 nucleotides read TGTGCCAGCAGCCTCATAGGAGGGGGAAACACCATATATTTT.

This sequence joins TRBV10-3 and TRBJ1-1, with D uncertain. Germline V gene lookup returns CDR1 ENHRY and CDR2 SYGVKD. V shed 6 bases and J shed 0 bases, with 8 bases lying between them. CDR3 length: 13 amino acids. CDR3 nucleotide sequence: TGTGCCATCAGGGGAACATTGAACACTGAAGCTTTCTTT. This translates into CAIRGTLNTEAFF.

This chain uses TRBV19 with TRBJ1-1; D is unclear. V was shortened by 4 bases and J by 4 bases, with 22 bases between the two germline ends. Germline V gives CDR1 LNHDA, CDR2 SQIVND (reference sequence). CDR3 length equals 17 residues. The DNA of the CDR3 is TGTGCCAGTAGTAGCTCGGAGGGAACCCCCCGGGGCACTGAAGCTTTCTTT. It encodes CASSSSEGTPRGTEAFF.

CDR3 nucleotide sequence: TGTGCCAGCAGTTTATACCCCCTCGTGGGCACTGAAGCTTTCTTT. Its translation: CASSLYPLVGTEAFF. The chain couples TRBV27 to TRBJ1-1; no clear D gene. Germline V gives CDR1 MNHEY, CDR2 SMNVEV (reference sequence). This CDR3 has 15 amino acids. Trimming removed 1 base from V and 4 bases from J, with 13 bases in between.

CDR3 amino acids: CAWSPRGLAGDTQYF. CDR3 nucleotide sequence: TGTGCCTGGAGTCCGAGGGGACTAGCGGGAGATACGCAGTATTTT. The chain couples TRBV30 to TRBJ2-3; the match to TRBD2 covers 12 bases. V lost 2 bases to trimming and J lost 5 bases; unmatched junction nucleotides: 5. Per germline, CDR1 GTSNPN and CDR2 SVGIG (reference sequence). This CDR3 is 15 amino acids long.

This clone is categorized as medium-sized (0.01 to 0.1%). The chain carries TRBV7-9 and TRBJ1-6; D is undetermined. The CDR3 totals 15 residues. V was pared by 10 bases and J by 5 bases, with 18 bases between. Germline values: CDR1 SEHNR, CDR2 FQNEAQ (reference sequence). The CDR3 reads CATLNFVGNNSPLHF. The CDR3 DNA sequence: TGTGCCACCCTCAATTTTGTGGGCAATAATTCACCCCTCCACTTT.

This clone was recorded many times. The V call is TRBV27, the J call TRBJ1-6, with a possible D match to TRBD1 (6 bases). Germline lookup yields CDR1 MNHEY and CDR2 SMNVEV (reference sequence). V lost 4 bases and J 7 bases, leaving 17 bases between the germline ends. The CDR3 runs to 16 residues. Here the CDR3 DNA reads TGTGCCAGCAGTTCTCGCCTGGGGGCAGGGAATTCACCCCTCCACTTT. It encodes CASSSRLGAGNSPLHF.

The chain combines TRBV18 with TRBJ1-2; maybe TRBD1 (5 bases). Germline V gene lookup returns CDR1 KGHSH and CDR2 LQKENI. Trimming pared 6 bases from V and 4 bases from J, leaving 15 bases between. This CDR3 comprises 14 residues. The CDR3 nucleotides are TGTGCCAGCTCCTCGGGGCAGGGCCTCTATGGCTACACCTTC. As protein: CASSSGQGLYGYTF. Full variable domain (missing parts from reference TRBV18 and TRBJ1-2): NAGVMQNPRHLVRRRGQEARLRCSPMKGHSHVYWYRQLPEEGLKFMVYLQKENIIDESGMPKERFSAEFPKEGPSILRIQQVVRGDSAAYFCASSSGQGLYGYTFGSGTRLTVV.